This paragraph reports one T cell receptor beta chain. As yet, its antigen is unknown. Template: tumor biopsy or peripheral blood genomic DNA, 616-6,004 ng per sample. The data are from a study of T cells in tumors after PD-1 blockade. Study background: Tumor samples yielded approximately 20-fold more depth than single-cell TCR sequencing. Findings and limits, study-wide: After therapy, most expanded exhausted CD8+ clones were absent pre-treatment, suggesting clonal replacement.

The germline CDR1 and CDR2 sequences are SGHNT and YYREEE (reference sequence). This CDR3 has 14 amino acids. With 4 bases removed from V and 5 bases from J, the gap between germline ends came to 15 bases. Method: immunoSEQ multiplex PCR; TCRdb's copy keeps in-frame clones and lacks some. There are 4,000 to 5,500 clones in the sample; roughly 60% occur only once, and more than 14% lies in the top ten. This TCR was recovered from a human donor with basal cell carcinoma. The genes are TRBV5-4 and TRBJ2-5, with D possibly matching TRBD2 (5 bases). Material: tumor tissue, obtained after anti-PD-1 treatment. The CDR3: CASSLHGVVETQYF. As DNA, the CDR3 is TGTGCCAGCAGCCTTCACGGGGTGGTGGAGACCCAGTACTTC.